This T cell receptor beta chain was found in a study of monozygotic twins with inflammatory bowel disease. Researchers generated cDNA in eight separate reactions per sample. TCRdb reprocessed the 5' RACE reads and reports one entry per CDR3 protein, with no DNA. The table lists more than 300,000 distinct CDR3 sequences, with 5.6% in the top ten. Germline CDR1 and CDR2: SGHTA and FQGNSA. CDR3 length: 15 amino acids. Points from the study as a whole: In the analysis, different T cell subtypes could not be told apart.

As for this clonotype: Its antigen remains unidentified.

The sequenced material came from blood. The chain joins TRBV7-2 to TRBJ2-6; TCRdb names TRBD1, which stays unverified in the absence of DNA. This clonotype was obtained from a human donor with ulcerative colitis or Crohn's disease, or a healthy co-twin of an affected twin (not recorded which). The CDR3 loop reads CASRLPGAGANVLTF.